What follows are 14 T cell receptor beta chains derived from one specimen sequenced in a study of T-cell memory formation after mild COVID-19. TCRdb independently ran MiXCR on the 5' RACE reads; one entry per CDR3 protein. The top ten hold under 25% of the sample, which has 300,000 to 350,000 distinct CDR3 sequences, about 13% seen once. The sequenced sample was PBMCs or a T cell subset sorted from them (not recorded which). The source of these receptors is a man aged 18 to 35 who had mild COVID-19 (a few samples of this study predate the infection). Cell type and time point are not known.

The CDR3 spells CASSLGTGNLETQYF. The CDR3 nucleotides are TGTGCCAGCAGCCTAGGGACAGGGAACCTAGAAACCCAGTACTTC. The gene calls are TRBV6-5 and TRBJ2-5, with 9 bases fitting TRBD1. Germline V gene lookup returns CDR1 MNHEY and CDR2 SVGAGI. This CDR3 has 15 residues. Losses at the gene ends were 6 bases for V and 8 bases for J; bases not matched to a gene: 13.

The gene calls are TRBV5-5 and TRBJ1-2; D unresolved. CDR1 SGHKS and CDR2 YYEKEE come from the germline V gene (reference sequence). Trimming cost V 3 bases and J 6 bases, with 18 bases left between them. The CDR3 consists of 15 residues. This chain's CDR3 is CASSWRPGGGDGYTF. For the CDR3, the DNA is TGTGCCAGCAGCTGGAGACCGGGAGGTGGGGATGGCTACACCTTC. The variable domain in full, completed from reference TRBV5-5 and TRBJ1-2, reads DAGVTQSPTHLIKTRGQQVTLRCSPISGHKSVSWYQQVLGQGPQFIFQYYEKEERGRGNFPDRFSARQFPNYSSELNVNALLLGDSALYLCASSWRPGGGDGYTFGSGTRLTVV.

The rearrangement links TRBV7-2 to TRBJ2-1, with a tentative D call TRBD1 (5 bases). The CDR3 extends over 13 amino acids. The V end lost 5 bases, the J end lost 7 bases, and 12 bases lay between the germline ends. From germline, CDR1 is SGHTA and CDR2 FQGNSA. CDR3 sequence reads: CASSPPQVNEQFF. CDR3 DNA sequence: TGTGCCAGCAGCCCCCCACAGGTTAATGAGCAGTTCTTC.

This clonotype appeared a few times. The gene calls are TRBV6-5 and TRBJ2-2; D gene unclear. Germline loops: CDR1 MNHEY, CDR2 SVGAGI. CDR3 length: 15 residues. The V gene lost 1 base and the J gene lost 0 bases, with 6 bases spanning the gap. Here the CDR3 DNA reads TGTGCCAGCAGTTACTGGGCGGCGAACACCGGGGAGCTGTTTTTT. This codes for CASSYWAANTGELFF.

The CDR3 region is CASSDLDVSKGGYTF. The CDR3 DNA follows: TGTGCCAGCAGCGACTTAGACGTTTCAAAGGGGGGCTACACCTTC. V usage is TRBV6-5 and J usage is TRBJ1-2, with D possibly matching TRBD1 (5 bases). The CDR3 is 15 amino acids. Germline V CDR1 and CDR2: MNHEY, SVGAGI. The V and J ends lost 6 bases and 8 bases respectively, with 22 bases between them.

V and J are TRBV4-3 and TRBJ2-7; perhaps TRBD1 as D (5 bases). This CDR3 spans 15 amino acids. Per the germline V gene, CDR1 is LGHNA and CDR2 is YSLEER. Trimming removed 1 base from V and 4 bases from J, with 14 bases in between. Here the CDR3 DNA reads TGCGCCAGCAGCCAAGGGCAGGCAGGGTGGTACGAGCAGTACTTC. Amino acids: CASSQGQAGWYEQYF.

This rearrangement joins TRBV18 to TRBJ1-1; 7 bases are shared with TRBD1. The germline V gene encodes CDR1 KGHSH and CDR2 LQKENI. V lost 0 bases and J lost 1; bases outside the gene matches: 2. The CDR3 covers 15 residues. CDR3 region: CASSPPGDRNTEAFF. The CDR3 region has the DNA TGTGCCAGCTCACCACCGGGGGACAGGAACACTGAAGCTTTCTTT. Using reference TRBV18 and TRBJ1-1 for the parts outside the CDR3, the full variable domain is NAGVMQNPRHLVRRRGQEARLRCSPMKGHSHVYWYRQLPEEGLKFMVYLQKENIIDESGMPKERFSAEFPKEGPSILRIQQVVRGDSAAYFCASSPPGDRNTEAFFGQGTRLTVV.

This chain connects TRBV6-5 to TRBJ1-1; unclear D gene. CDR3 length: 13 amino acids. With 10 bases removed from V and 0 bases from J, the gap between germline ends came to 12 bases. Germline V CDR1 and CDR2: MNHEY, SVGAGI. The CDR3 spells CATGVGMNTEAFF. In nucleotides, the CDR3 is TGTGCCACCGGGGTAGGAATGAACACTGAAGCTTTCTTT.

This clonotype was observed many times. The chain has TRBV7-9 and TRBJ2-7; 8 positions match TRBD1. Germline V CDR1 and CDR2: SEHNR, FQNEAQ (reference sequence). The trim removed 5 bases at V and 3 bases at J, leaving 3 bases unmatched. The CDR3 contains 13 residues. The CDR3 DNA follows: TGTGCCAGCAGCGTCGGACAGGGCTACGAGCAGTACGTC. Residues: CASSVGQGYEQYV.

This clonotype was picked up a small number of times. This chain uses TRBV7-6 with TRBJ1-1; D is perhaps TRBD1 (6 bases). The CDR3 spans 13 residues. Germline loops: CDR1 SGHVS, CDR2 FNYEAQ. Trimming cost V 3 bases and J 4 bases, with 9 bases left between them. The CDR3 DNA follows: TGTGCCAGCAGCTTTTCAGGGGCCACTGAAGCTTTCTTT. Residues: CASSFSGATEAFF.

This clonotype was seen more than once but under ten times. The V gene is TRBV5-5, the J gene TRBJ2-3; 7 bases line up with TRBD1. After removal of 3 bases from V and 2 bases from J, the junction contained 3 bases not matched to a gene. From germline, CDR1 is SGHKS and CDR2 YYEKEE (reference sequence). CDR3 length: 14 amino acids. The CDR3 DNA sequence: TGTGCCAGCAGCTGGACAGGATTCACAGATACGCAGTATTTT. It specifies CASSWTGFTDTQYF. The entire variable domain, with the rest obtained from reference TRBV5-5 and TRBJ2-3, is as follows: DAGVTQSPTHLIKTRGQQVTLRCSPISGHKSVSWYQQVLGQGPQFIFQYYEKEERGRGNFPDRFSARQFPNYSSELNVNALLLGDSALYLCASSWTGFTDTQYFGPGTRLTVL.

For this clonotype: A much larger clone differs from this one at a single base, so this may be a read error. V gene TRBV24-1 combines with J gene TRBJ1-1; D remains ambiguous. The CDR3 consists of 15 residues. Germline V gene lookup returns CDR1 KGHDR and CDR2 SFDVKD. The CDR3 DNA follows: TGTGCCACCAGTGATGGAGAGGGTCGAGAGACTGAAGATTTCTTT. This codes for CATSDGEGRETEDFF.

This clonotype appeared many times. The V gene is TRBV6-5, the J gene TRBJ2-2; D may be TRBD1 (5 bases). In germline, CDR1 is MNHEY, CDR2 SVGAGI. The CDR3 is 15 amino acids. Between the trimmed V and J ends, which lost 7 bases and 3 bases, there was a span of 15 bases. CDR3 coding DNA: TGTGCCAGCACCCAGGGCTCCCGGGACACCGGGGAGCTGTTTTTT. Translation: CASTQGSRDTGELFF.

This chain uses TRBV6-6 with TRBJ2-6; no definite D call. The V gene lost 2 bases and the J gene lost 4 bases, with 15 bases spanning the gap. Germline lookup yields CDR1 MNHNY and CDR2 SVGAGI (reference sequence). The length of the CDR3 is 17 residues. Here the CDR3 DNA reads TGTGCCAGCAGTTACGTAGGCTCGCGCGTGGGGGCCAACGTCCTGACTTTC. Protein product: CASSYVGSRVGANVLTF.